This T cell receptor (beta chain) originates from a study of shared clonotypes between healthy human individuals. On the study more broadly: There were three CD4 naive, three CD4 memory, two CD8 naive and one CD8 memory plates per donor.

Comments on this clone: Its matching antigen is unknown.

Source study methods: ImmunoSEQ gave junction-only sequences without quality scores, so filtering differed. Assay used: immunoSEQ multiplex PCR; TCRdb lists only in-frame clones, some missing. V, J and clone size reflect that table, while D and trimming were determined from the DNA. Here the sample spans roughly 550,000 clones, roughly 96% being singletons. The CDR3 extends over 14 amino acids. Per germline, CDR1 MGHRA and CDR2 YSYEKL. Trimming removed 1 base from V and 7 bases from J, with 13 bases in between. Positive CCR7 selection of CD45RO-negative cells yielded the naive CD8 cells, and terminally differentiated effector memory CD45RA+ cells were excluded. Study-level findings and limits: Generally, naive subsets came out with larger estimated richness than memory subsets. Generation probabilities were higher for clonotypes shared across all four sorted-subset donors than for unshared ones.

The sequence was obtained from a woman in her twenties or thirties in good health. Sequenced sample: naive CD8+ T cells sorted from blood. The chain links TRBV4-1 to TRBJ1-1; D not certain. The CDR3 here is CASSQAGVKGEAFF. The CDR3 nucleotides are TGCGCCAGCAGCCAAGCCGGGGTGAAAGGTGAAGCTTTCTTT.